This passage covers 27 T cell receptor beta chains from one sample sequenced in a study of blood T cell repertoires in COVID-19. Produced via immunoSEQ multiplex PCR; TCRdb's table is partial and in-frame only. The data contain about 290,000 clones, around nine tenths of them singletons. The sample taken for sequencing was PBMCs or T cells enriched from blood (not recorded which). The receptors were gathered from a woman between 40 and 55 years old who had recovered from COVID-19.

The chain uses TRBV5-6 and TRBJ1-2, with 7 bases lining up with TRBD1. The CDR3 runs to 15 residues. Germline CDR1 and CDR2: SGHDT and YYEEEE. The ends lost 5 bases at V and 4 bases at J; junction bases unmatched: 11. The CDR3 DNA reads as TGTGCCAGCAGAGATCTCATGGGGACAGCCTATGGCTACACCTTC. Protein: CASRDLMGTAYGYTF.

V usage is TRBV24-1 and J usage is TRBJ2-1; 11 nucleotides align to TRBD2. Germline V CDR1 and CDR2: KGHDR, SFDVKD. J gave up 6 bases and V 1 base, and 4 bases lay outside the gene matches. This CDR3 comprises 16 residues. The CDR3 bases are TGTGCCACCAGTGATTTTGGGACTAGCGGTATCAATGAGCAGTTCTTC. Translating it yields CATSDFGTSGINEQFF.

The CDR3 DNA reads as TGTGCCAGCAGCGTAGACTCGGGTGGTAATGAAAAACTGTTTTTT. Residues: CASSVDSGGNEKLFF. The chain recombines TRBV9 with TRBJ1-4; no definite D call. The V end was cut by 0 bases, the J end by 4 bases, with 10 bases between. Per germline, CDR1 SGDLS and CDR2 YYNGEE. This CDR3 has 15 amino acids. The full variable domain, in which reference TRBV9 and TRBJ1-4 provide the parts outside the CDR3, is DSGVTQTPKHLITATGQRVTLRCSPRSGDLSVYWYQQSLDQGLQFLIQYYNGEERAKGNILERFSAQQFPDLHSELNLSSLELGDSALYFCASSVDSGGNEKLFFGSGTQLSVL.

The rearrangement links TRBV9 to TRBJ2-3; TRBD2 matches at 7 bases. There are 16 residues in the CDR3. Looked up from germline, CDR1 is SGDLS and CDR2 is YYNGEE. V was pared by 2 bases and J by 0 bases, with 6 bases of the junction left unmatched. The CDR3 sequence is CASSVSLADSTDTQYF. CDR3 DNA: TGTGCCAGCAGCGTGAGCCTAGCGGATAGCACAGATACGCAGTATTTT.

In DNA form, the CDR3 reads TGTGCCAGCAGCTCCCAGTACAATGAGCAGTTCTTC. Protein product: CASSSQYNEQFF. The chain combines TRBV5-4 with TRBJ2-1; D gene unclear. V lost 3 bases, J lost 4 bases, and 5 bases lay in between. CDR3 size: 12 residues. Germline assignment: CDR1 SGHNT and CDR2 YYREEE (reference sequence).

The chain recombines TRBV15 with TRBJ2-7; no clear D gene. V was cut by 1 base and J by 1 base, with 14 bases left in between. The CDR3 contains 16 residues. Germline assignment: CDR1 LNHNV and CDR2 YYDKDF (reference sequence). CDR3: CATSRALRSQSYEQYF. The CDR3 DNA is TGTGCCACCAGCAGAGCCTTGCGGTCACAATCCTACGAGCAGTACTTC. Variable domain in full (rest from reference TRBV15 and TRBJ2-7): DAMVIQNPRYQVTQFGKPVTLSCSQTLNHNVMYWYQQKSSQAPKLLFHYYDKDFNNEADTPDNFQSRRPNTSFCFLDIRSPGLGDTAMYLCATSRALRSQSYEQYFGPGTRLTVT.

The V gene is TRBV18, the J gene TRBJ1-5, with 7 bases that match TRBD1. V lost 2 bases and J lost 7; bases outside the gene matches: 11. CDR1 and CDR2 from the germline V gene are KGHSH and LQKENI. This CDR3 is 16 amino acids long. CDR3 sequence (DNA): TGTGCCAGCTCACCAATGCAGGGGGGAAGGATACAGCCCCAGCATTTT. It specifies CASSPMQGGRIQPQHF. The complete variable domain, with remaining parts taken from reference TRBV18 and TRBJ1-5, reads NAGVMQNPRHLVRRRGQEARLRCSPMKGHSHVYWYRQLPEEGLKFMVYLQKENIIDESGMPKERFSAEFPKEGPSILRIQQVVRGDSAAYFCASSPMQGGRIQPQHFGDGTRLSIL.

The V gene is TRBV30, the J gene TRBJ2-4; D perhaps matches TRBD1 (5 bases). The CDR3 is 16 amino acids. V was pared by 0 bases and J by 4 bases, with 16 bases between. CDR1 is GTSNPN, CDR2 SVGIG, per germline (reference sequence). The DNA for the CDR3 is TGTGCCTGGAGTGTAGGGGTTCCGTTGGGGAAAAACATTCAGTACTTC. Translating it yields CAWSVGVPLGKNIQYF.

This clone came up a few times. The V and J genes are TRBV18 and TRBJ1-1; 9 nucleotides align to TRBD1. The germline V gene has CDR1 KGHSH and CDR2 LQKENI. The CDR3 has 15 amino acids. V dropped 2 bases and J dropped 8; count of bases not matched to a gene: 9. CDR3: CASSPVGTGSWEAFF. The DNA for the CDR3 is TGTGCCAGCTCACCAGTCGGGACAGGGAGTTGGGAAGCTTTCTTT.

The chain recombines TRBV7-9 with TRBJ1-2; D not certain. Germline V lookup: CDR1 SEHNR, CDR2 FQNEAQ (reference sequence). The CDR3 totals 13 residues. Trimming stripped 7 bases from V and 1 base from J, with 10 bases between. CDR3 amino acids: CASNLGGNYGYTF. As DNA, the CDR3 is TGTGCCAGCAACCTTGGCGGTAACTATGGCTACACCTTC.

This chain connects TRBV19 to TRBJ2-1; possibly TRBD2 for D (6 bases). The CDR3 spans 14 residues. Germline CDR1 reads LNHDA; CDR2 reads SQIVND (reference sequence). V lost 6 bases and J 0 bases, leaving 9 bases between the germline ends. CDR3 region: CASREGLSYNEQFF. DNA of the CDR3: TGTGCCAGTAGGGAGGGCCTCTCCTACAATGAGCAGTTCTTC.

This rearrangement joins TRBV11-2 to TRBJ1-1; no clear D gene. Germline values: CDR1 SGHAT, CDR2 FQNNGV. The CDR3 has 13 residues. V was shortened by 1 base and J by 2 bases, with 5 bases between the two germline ends. The CDR3, as DNA: TGTGCCAGCAGCTTAGGTATAAACACTGAAGCTTTCTTT. This codes for CASSLGINTEAFF.

This rearrangement joins TRBV2 to TRBJ2-2; the D gene is possibly TRBD1 (5 bases). V was shortened by 6 bases and J by 4 bases, with 12 bases between the two germline ends. The CDR3 spans 14 residues. CDR1 SNHLY and CDR2 FYNNEI come from the germline V gene. This chain's CDR3 is CASRGLRGTGELFF. The CDR3 DNA reads TGTGCCAGCAGGGGTCTAAGGGGCACCGGGGAGCTGTTTTTT.

The V call is TRBV9, the J call TRBJ1-6, with 9 bases aligning to TRBD1. The ends lost 7 bases at V and 7 bases at J; junction bases unmatched: 0. From germline, CDR1 is SGDLS and CDR2 YYNGEE. The CDR3 contains 12 residues. The CDR3 bases are TGTGCCAGCGGACAGGGGAATTCACCCCTCCACTTT. This codes for CASGQGNSPLHF.

In this sample, this clone turned up once. The chain recombines TRBV5-1 with TRBJ1-6; D not resolved. The CDR3 is 14 amino acids. Trimming stripped 0 bases from V and 8 bases from J, with 9 bases between. Germline CDR1 and CDR2: SGHRS and YFSETQ. The CDR3 DNA follows: TGCGCCAGCAGCTTGGGGCAGACTGATTCACCCCTCCACTTT. Translation gives CASSLGQTDSPLHF.

As concerns this clone: The sample contains more than one DNA sequence encoding this CDR3. V usage is TRBV14 and J usage is TRBJ1-1; D is undetermined. This CDR3 comprises 13 residues. CDR1 and CDR2 (germline): SGHDN, FVKESK. The V end lost 3 bases, the J end lost 1 base, and 6 bases lay between the germline ends. For the CDR3, the DNA is TGTGCCAGCAGCCAGCAAGCGAACACTGAAGCTTTCTTT. Translation gives CASSQQANTEAFF.

Note on this clone: Other DNA sequences in this specimen translate into the identical CDR3. V is TRBV5-1 and J is TRBJ1-2, with D perhaps matching TRBD1 (6 bases). This CDR3 comprises 12 residues. V dropped 0 bases and J dropped 8 bases, with 8 bases sitting between them. The V gene's germline CDR1 is SGHRS and CDR2 YFSETQ. The CDR3 protein is CASSLDRDGYTF. CDR3 coding DNA: TGCGCCAGCAGCTTGGACAGGGACGGCTACACCTTC.

The chain recombines TRBV13 with TRBJ2-1, with 12 bases identical to TRBD2. The V and J ends lost 4 bases and 7 bases, in that order; junction bases with no gene match: 5. The CDR3 contains 15 residues. The germline CDR1 and CDR2 sequences are PRHDT and FYEKMQ (reference sequence). CDR3 bases: TGTGCCAGCAGCTCCGGGACTAGCGGGTCGAATGAGCAGTTCTTC. This encodes CASSSGTSGSNEQFF.

The rearrangement joins TRBV19 to TRBJ1-3, with D perhaps TRBD1 (5 bases). The CDR3 covers 16 residues. The germline CDR1 and CDR2 sequences are LNHDA and SQIVND (reference sequence). Trimming took 4 bases from V and 3 from J, leaving 16 bases between them. CDR3 DNA: TGTGCCAGTAGTACTAATCAGGGTCGCATTGGAAACACCATATATTTT. Its protein product is CASSTNQGRIGNTIYF.

This rearrangement joins TRBV7-2 to TRBJ2-1, with a tentative D call TRBD2 (6 bases). From germline, CDR1 is SGHTA and CDR2 FQGNSA. The germline V and J ends were trimmed by 8 bases and 9 bases, with 23 bases remaining between them. The CDR3 consists of 15 residues. This CDR3 reads CASEEGGAPRTEQFF. The CDR3 DNA sequence: TGTGCCAGCGAGGAGGGCGGGGCCCCGCGAACTGAGCAGTTCTTC.

The CDR3 nucleotides read TGTGCCTGGAGTCACCAGGGAAACACCATATATTTT. This codes for CAWSHQGNTIYF. The gene calls are TRBV30 and TRBJ1-3; D unclear. Germline CDR1 GTSNPN, CDR2 SVGIG (reference sequence). The CDR3 totals 12 residues. Between the trimmed V and J ends, which lost 2 bases and 4 bases, there was a span of 6 bases.

This clone was seen more than once but under ten times. The J gene is TRBJ1-5, the V gene TRBV2; 10 bases are shared with TRBD1. The germline V gene has CDR1 SNHLY and CDR2 FYNNEI. V gave up 5 bases and J gave up 5 bases; unmatched junction bases: 6. The CDR3 has 15 residues. CDR3 DNA sequence: TGTGCCAGCAGTATCGACAGGGGGCGCGATCAGCCCCAGCATTTT. Protein: CASSIDRGRDQPQHF.

This clone was observed a single time. The gene calls are TRBV6-4 and TRBJ1-1, with a possible D match to TRBD1 (5 bases). V lost 7 bases, J lost 0 bases, and 12 bases lay in between. The CDR3 spans 14 residues. The germline V gene has CDR1 MRHNA and CDR2 SNTAGT. The CDR3 region is CASKDRFMNTEAFF. CDR3 nucleotide sequence: TGTGCCAGCAAAGACAGATTCATGAACACTGAAGCTTTCTTT.

This clone has at least ten counts. The rearrangement links TRBV27 to TRBJ2-7; the D gene is possibly TRBD2 (5 bases). CDR3 length: 15 residues. Germline V gives CDR1 MNHEY, CDR2 SMNVEV (reference sequence). The V and J ends lost 0 bases and 3 bases respectively, with 12 bases between them. The CDR3 here is CASSLSGGNGYEQYF. CDR3 DNA: TGTGCCAGCAGTTTATCTGGAGGTAACGGCTACGAGCAGTACTTC.

The chain combines TRBV29-1 with TRBJ1-1; a possible D gene is TRBD1 (5 bases). CDR1 is SQVTM, CDR2 ANQGSEA, per germline. The ends were cut back, 7 bases at V and 5 bases at J, with 14 bases in the middle. This CDR3 is built from 12 residues. The DNA for the CDR3 is TGCAGCGCTGACAGAGTGGAGACTGAAGCTTTCTTT. It translates to CSADRVETEAFF.

This chain uses TRBV29-1 with TRBJ2-1; no firm D call. This CDR3 comprises 16 residues. V dropped 5 bases and J dropped 0 bases, with 17 bases sitting between them. Germline V gene lookup returns CDR1 SQVTM and CDR2 ANQGSEA. The CDR3 is CSVSSLGLSSYNEQFF. The DNA of the CDR3 is TGCAGCGTTTCCAGTCTGGGCCTTAGCTCCTACAATGAGCAGTTCTTC.

In nucleotides, the CDR3 is TGTGCCAGCTCACCACCCGGGAGGGAAGGCTACGAGCAGTACTTC. This codes for CASSPPGREGYEQYF. This rearrangement joins TRBV18 to TRBJ2-7, with 8 bases identical to TRBD2. CDR1 is KGHSH, CDR2 LQKENI, per germline. Unmatched junction bases numbered 4, after V lost 0 bases and J lost 3 bases. The CDR3 extends over 15 amino acids.